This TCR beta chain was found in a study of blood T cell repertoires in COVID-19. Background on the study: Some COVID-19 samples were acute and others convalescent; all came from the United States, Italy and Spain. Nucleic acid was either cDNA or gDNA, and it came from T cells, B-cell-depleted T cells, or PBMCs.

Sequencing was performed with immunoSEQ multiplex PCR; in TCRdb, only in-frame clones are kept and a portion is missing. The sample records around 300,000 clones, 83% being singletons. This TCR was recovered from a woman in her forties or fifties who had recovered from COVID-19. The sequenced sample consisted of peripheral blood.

This chain's CDR3 is CASSKTVNYGYTF. The CDR3 DNA reads TGTGCCAGCAGCAAGACAGTGAACTATGGCTACACCTTC. V usage is TRBV25-1 and J usage is TRBJ1-2; D is possibly TRBD1 (5 bases). Trimming stripped 6 bases from V and 2 bases from J, with 10 bases between. This CDR3 has 13 amino acids. Germline CDR1 and CDR2: MGHDK and SYGVNS.